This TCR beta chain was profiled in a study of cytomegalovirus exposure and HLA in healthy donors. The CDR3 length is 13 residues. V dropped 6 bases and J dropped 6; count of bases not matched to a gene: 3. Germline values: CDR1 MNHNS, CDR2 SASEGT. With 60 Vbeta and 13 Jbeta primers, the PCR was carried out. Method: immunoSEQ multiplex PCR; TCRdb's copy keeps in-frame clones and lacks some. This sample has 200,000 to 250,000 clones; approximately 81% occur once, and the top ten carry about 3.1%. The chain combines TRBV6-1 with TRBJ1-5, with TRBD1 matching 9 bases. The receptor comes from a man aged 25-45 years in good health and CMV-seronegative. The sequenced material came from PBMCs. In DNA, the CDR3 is TGTGCCAGCAGGGGACAGGGTGGTCAGCCCCAGCATTTT. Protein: CASRGQGGQPQHF.